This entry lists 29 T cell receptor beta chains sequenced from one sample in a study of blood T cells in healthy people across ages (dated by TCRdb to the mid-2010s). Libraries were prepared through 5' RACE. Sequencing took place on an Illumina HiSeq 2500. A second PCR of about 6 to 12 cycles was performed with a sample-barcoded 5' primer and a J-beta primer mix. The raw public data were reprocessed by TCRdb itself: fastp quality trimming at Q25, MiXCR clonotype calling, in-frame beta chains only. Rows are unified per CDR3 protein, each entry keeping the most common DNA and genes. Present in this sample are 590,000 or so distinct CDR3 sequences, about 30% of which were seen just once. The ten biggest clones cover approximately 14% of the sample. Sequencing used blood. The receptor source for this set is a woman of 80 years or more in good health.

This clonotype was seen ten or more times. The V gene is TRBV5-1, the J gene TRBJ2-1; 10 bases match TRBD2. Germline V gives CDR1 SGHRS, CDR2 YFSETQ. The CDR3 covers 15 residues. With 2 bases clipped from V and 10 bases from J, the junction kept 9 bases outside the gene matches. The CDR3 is CASSLGSGGAREQFF. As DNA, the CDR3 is TGCGCCAGCAGCTTAGGCAGCGGGGGGGCCAGAGAGCAGTTCTTC.

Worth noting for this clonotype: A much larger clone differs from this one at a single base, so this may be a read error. Written as DNA, the CDR3 is TGTGTCAGCAGCTTAGCGGGGGGCCCTTCGACCCAGTACTTC. It specifies CVSSLAGGPSTQYF. The chain links TRBV7-8 to TRBJ2-5; TRBD2 matches at 10 bases. This CDR3 contains 14 residues. The germline V gene has CDR1 SGHVS and CDR2 FQNEAQ.

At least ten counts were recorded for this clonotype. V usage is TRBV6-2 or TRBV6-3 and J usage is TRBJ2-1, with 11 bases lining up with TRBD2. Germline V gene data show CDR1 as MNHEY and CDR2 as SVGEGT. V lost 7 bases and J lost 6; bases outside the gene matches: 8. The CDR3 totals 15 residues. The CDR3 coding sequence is TGTGCCAGCAACCGCCTAGCGGGGGGTTCCAATGAGCAGTTCTTC. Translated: CASNRLAGGSNEQFF.

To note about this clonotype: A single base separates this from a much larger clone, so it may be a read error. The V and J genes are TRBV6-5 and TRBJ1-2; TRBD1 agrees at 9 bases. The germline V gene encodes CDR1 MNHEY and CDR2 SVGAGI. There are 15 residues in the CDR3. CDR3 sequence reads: CASSSGGQGIDGHTF. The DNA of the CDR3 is TGTGCCAGCAGTTCTGGCGGACAGGGGATTGATGGCCACACCTTC.

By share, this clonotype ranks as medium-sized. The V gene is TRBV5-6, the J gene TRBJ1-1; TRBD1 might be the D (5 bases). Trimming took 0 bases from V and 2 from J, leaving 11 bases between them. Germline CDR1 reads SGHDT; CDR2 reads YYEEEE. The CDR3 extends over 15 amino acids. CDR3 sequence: CASSLENTGNTEAFF. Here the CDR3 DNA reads TGTGCCAGCAGCTTGGAGAATACAGGCAACACTGAAGCTTTCTTT.

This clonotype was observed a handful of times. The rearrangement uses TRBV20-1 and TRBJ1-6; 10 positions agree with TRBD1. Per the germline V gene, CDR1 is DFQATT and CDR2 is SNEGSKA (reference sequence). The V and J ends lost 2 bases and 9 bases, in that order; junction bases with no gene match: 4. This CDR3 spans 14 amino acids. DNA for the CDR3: TGCAGTGCTAGACTCGGGGACAGGGGTTCACCCCTCCACTTT. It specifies CSARLGDRGSPLHF.

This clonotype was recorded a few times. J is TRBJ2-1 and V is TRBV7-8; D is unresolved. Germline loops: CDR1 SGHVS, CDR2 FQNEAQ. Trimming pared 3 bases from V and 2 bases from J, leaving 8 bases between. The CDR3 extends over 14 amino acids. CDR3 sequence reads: CASSFGVTYNEQFF. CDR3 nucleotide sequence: TGTGCCAGCAGCTTCGGAGTCACCTACAATGAGCAGTTCTTC.

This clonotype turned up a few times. The CDR3 sequence is CASSSGGGAGAGELFF. The CDR3 nucleotides are TGTGCCAGCAGCTCCGGCGGGGGGGCCGGGGCCGGGGAGCTGTTTTTT. The chain recombines TRBV11-2 with TRBJ2-2; 9 bases match TRBD2. CDR1 and CDR2 from the germline V gene are SGHAT and FQNNGV. V gave up 4 bases and J gave up 6 bases; unmatched junction bases: 9. This CDR3 contains 16 residues.

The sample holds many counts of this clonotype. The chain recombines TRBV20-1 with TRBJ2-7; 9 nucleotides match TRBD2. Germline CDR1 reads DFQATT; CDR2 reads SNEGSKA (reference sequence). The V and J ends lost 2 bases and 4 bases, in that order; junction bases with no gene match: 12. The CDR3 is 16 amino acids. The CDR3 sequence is CSARPGRGGRSYEQYF. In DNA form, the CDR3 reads TGCAGTGCTAGACCGGGGCGGGGGGGCCGTTCATACGAGCAGTACTTC.

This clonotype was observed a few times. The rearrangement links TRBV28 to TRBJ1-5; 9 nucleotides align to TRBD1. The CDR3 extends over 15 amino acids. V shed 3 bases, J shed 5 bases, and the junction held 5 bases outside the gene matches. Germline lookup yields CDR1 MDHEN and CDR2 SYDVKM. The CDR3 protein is CASSFLGTGHQPQHF. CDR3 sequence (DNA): TGTGCCAGCAGTTTTTTGGGGACAGGGCATCAGCCCCAGCATTTT.

CDR3 in amino acids: CASSLTRDRTTDTQYF. The CDR3 DNA reads TGTGCCAGCAGCTTAACGAGGGACAGGACCACAGATACGCAGTATTTT. The rearrangement links TRBV7-2 to TRBJ2-3; 8 bases are shared with TRBD1. Germline CDR1 SGHTA, CDR2 FQGNSA. V was clipped by 2 bases and J by 2 bases; unmatched bases: 6. The CDR3 totals 16 residues.

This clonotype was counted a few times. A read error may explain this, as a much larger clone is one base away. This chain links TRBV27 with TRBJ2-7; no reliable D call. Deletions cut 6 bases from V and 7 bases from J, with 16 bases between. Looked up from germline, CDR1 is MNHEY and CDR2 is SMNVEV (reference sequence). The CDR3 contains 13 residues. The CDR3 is CASRPTPHNEQYF. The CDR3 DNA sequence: TGTGCCAGCAGACCGACCCCGCACAATGAGCAGTACTTC.

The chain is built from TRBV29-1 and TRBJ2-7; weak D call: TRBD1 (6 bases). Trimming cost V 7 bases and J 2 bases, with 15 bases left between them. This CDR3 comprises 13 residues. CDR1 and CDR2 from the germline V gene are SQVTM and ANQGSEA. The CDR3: CSARRAGAYEQYF. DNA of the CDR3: TGCAGCGCCCGTCGGGCAGGGGCCTACGAGCAGTACTTC.

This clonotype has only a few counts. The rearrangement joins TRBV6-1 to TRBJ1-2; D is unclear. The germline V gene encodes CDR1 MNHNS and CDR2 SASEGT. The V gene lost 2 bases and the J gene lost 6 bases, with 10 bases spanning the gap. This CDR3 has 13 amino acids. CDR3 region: CASSEKGVNGYTF. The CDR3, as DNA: TGTGCCAGCAGTGAAAAGGGCGTAAATGGCTACACCTTC.

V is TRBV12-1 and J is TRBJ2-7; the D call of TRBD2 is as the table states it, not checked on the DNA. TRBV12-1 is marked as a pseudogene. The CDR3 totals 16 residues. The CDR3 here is CASSSGLAGGSYEQYF. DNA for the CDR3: TGTGCCAGCAGCTCGGGACTAGCGGGAGGATCCTACGAGCAGTACTTC.

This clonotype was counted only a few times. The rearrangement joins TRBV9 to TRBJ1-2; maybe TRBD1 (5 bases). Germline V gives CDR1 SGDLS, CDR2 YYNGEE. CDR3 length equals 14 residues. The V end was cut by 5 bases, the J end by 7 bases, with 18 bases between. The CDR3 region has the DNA TGTGCCAGCAGGGACCTAGGGGAAGGTAGTGGCTACACCTTC. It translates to CASRDLGEGSGYTF.

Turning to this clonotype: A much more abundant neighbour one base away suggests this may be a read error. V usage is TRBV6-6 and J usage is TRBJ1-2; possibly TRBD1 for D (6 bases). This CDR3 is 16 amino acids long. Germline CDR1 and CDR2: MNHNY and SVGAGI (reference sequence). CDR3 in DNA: TGTGCCGGCAGTCACCTCCCGTCAGGGGCGGACTATGGCTACACCTTC. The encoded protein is CAGSHLPSGADYGYTF.

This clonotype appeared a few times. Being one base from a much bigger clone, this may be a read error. The CDR3 DNA follows: TGTGCCAGCAGCTTTAGCGGGGGGATGAATGAGCAGTACTTC. Amino acids: CASSFSGGMNEQYF. V is TRBV11-1 and J is TRBJ2-5; TRBD2 aligns across 10 bases. Germline V lookup: CDR1 SGHAT, CDR2 FQDESV (reference sequence). The CDR3 totals 14 residues. The V segment lost 3 bases and the J segment 11 bases; nucleotides outside the gene matches: 9.

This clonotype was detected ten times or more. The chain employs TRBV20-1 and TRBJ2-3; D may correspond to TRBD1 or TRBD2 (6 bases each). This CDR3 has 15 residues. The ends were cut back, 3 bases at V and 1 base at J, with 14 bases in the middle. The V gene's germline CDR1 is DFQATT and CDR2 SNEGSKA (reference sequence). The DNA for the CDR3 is TGCAGTGCTAGTCCCGGAGGGGGAGGCACAGATACGCAGTATTTT. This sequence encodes CSASPGGGGTDTQYF.

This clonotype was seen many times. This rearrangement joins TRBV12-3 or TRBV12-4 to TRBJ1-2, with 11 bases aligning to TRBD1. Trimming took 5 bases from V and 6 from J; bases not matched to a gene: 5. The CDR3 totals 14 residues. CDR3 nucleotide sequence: TGTGCCAGCAGTAGAGGACAGGGGGCAAATGGCTACACCTTC. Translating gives CASSRGQGANGYTF.

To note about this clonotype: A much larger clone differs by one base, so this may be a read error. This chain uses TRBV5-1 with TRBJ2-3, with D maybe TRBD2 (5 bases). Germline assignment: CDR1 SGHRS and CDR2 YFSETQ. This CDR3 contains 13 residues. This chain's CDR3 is CANSSPGGDTQYF. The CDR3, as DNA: TGCGCCAACAGCTCTCCGGGCGGGGATACGCAGTATTTT. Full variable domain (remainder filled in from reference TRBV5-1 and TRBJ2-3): KAGVTQTPRYLIKTRGQQVTLSCSPISGHRSVSWYQQTPGQGLQFLFEYFSETQRNKGNFPGRFSGRQFSNSRSEMNVSTLELGDSALYLCANSSPGGDTQYFGPGTRLTVL.

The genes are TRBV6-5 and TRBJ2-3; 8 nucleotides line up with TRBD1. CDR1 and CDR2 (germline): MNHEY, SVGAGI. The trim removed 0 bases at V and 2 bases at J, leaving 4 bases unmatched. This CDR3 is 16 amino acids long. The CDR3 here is CASSYSGRGPTDTQYF. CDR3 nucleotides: TGTGCCAGCAGTTACTCGGGCAGGGGGCCCACAGATACGCAGTATTTT.

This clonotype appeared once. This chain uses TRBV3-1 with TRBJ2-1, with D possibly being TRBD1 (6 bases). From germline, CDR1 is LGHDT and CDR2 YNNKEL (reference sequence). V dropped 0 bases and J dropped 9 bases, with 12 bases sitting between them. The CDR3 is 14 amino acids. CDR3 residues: CASSQELSRGEQFF. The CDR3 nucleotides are TGTGCCAGCAGCCAAGAACTCAGCAGGGGTGAGCAGTTCTTC.

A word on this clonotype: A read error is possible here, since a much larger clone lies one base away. The CDR3 region is CASSQGQGLFTGELFF. CDR3 in DNA: TGTGCCAGCAGCCAGGGACAGGGCCTTTTCACCGGGGAGCTGTTTTTT. This chain joins TRBV4-2 and TRBJ2-2, with 9 bases matching TRBD1. The germline V gene encodes CDR1 LGHNA and CDR2 YNFKEQ. The CDR3 sequence is 16 residues long. The trim removed 3 bases at V and 4 bases at J, leaving 6 bases unmatched.

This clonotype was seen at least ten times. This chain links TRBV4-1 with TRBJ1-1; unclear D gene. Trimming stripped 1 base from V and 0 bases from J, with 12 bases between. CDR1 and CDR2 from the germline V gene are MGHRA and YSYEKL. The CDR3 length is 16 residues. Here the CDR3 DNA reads TGCGCCAGCAGCCAAGGGGGTCCGGACGTGAACACTGAAGCTTTCTTT. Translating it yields CASSQGGPDVNTEAFF.

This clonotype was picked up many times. This chain's CDR3 is CSASRLAGSDTQYF. The CDR3 DNA is TGCAGTGCTAGTCGACTAGCGGGGTCAGATACGCAGTATTTT. The V gene is TRBV20-1, the J gene TRBJ2-3; 11 bases are shared with TRBD2. Germline V gene lookup returns CDR1 DFQATT and CDR2 SNEGSKA (reference sequence). The CDR3 covers 14 residues. Trimming took 3 bases from V and 4 from J; bases not matched to a gene: 3.

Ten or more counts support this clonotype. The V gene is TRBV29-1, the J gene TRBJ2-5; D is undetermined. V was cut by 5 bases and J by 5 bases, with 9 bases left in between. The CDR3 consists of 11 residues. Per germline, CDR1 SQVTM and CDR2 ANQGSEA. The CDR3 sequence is CSVIGQETQYF. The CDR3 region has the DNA TGCAGCGTTATAGGGCAGGAGACCCAGTACTTC.

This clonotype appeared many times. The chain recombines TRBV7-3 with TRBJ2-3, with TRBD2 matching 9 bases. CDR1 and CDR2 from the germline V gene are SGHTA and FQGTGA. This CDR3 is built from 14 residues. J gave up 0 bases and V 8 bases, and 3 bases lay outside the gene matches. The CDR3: CASAGGISTDTQYF. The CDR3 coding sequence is TGTGCCAGCGCGGGGGGGATAAGCACAGATACGCAGTATTTT.

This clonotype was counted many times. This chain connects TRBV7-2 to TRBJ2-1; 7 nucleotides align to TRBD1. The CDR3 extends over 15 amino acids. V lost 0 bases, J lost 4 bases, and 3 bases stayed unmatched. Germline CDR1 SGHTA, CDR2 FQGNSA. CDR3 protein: CASSLASDRYNEQFF. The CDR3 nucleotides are TGTGCCAGCAGCTTAGCCTCGGACAGGTACAATGAGCAGTTCTTC.